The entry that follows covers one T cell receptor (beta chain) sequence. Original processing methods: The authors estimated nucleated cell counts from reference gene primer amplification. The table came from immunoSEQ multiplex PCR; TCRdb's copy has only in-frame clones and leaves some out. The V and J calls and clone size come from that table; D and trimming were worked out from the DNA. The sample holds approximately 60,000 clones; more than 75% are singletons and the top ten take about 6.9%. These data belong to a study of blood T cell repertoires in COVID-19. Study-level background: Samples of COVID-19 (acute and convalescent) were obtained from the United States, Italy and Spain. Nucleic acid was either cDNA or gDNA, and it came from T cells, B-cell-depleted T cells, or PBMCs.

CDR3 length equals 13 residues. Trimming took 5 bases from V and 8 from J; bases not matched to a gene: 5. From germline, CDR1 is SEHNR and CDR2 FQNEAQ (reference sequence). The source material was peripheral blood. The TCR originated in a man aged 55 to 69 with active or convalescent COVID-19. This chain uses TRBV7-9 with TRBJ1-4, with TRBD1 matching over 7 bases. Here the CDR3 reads CASSLRTGEKLFF. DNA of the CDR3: TGTGCCAGCAGCCTGAGGACAGGCGAAAAACTGTTTTTT.